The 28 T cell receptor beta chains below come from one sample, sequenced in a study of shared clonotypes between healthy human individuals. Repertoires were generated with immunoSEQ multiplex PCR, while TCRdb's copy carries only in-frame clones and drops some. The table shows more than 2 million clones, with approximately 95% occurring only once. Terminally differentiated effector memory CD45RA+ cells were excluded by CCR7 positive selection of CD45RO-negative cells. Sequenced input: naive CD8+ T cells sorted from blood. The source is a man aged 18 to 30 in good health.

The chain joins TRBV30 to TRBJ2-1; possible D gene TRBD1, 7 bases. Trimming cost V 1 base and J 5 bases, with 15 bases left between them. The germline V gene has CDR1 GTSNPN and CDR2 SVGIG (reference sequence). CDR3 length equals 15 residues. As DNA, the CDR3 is TGTGCCTGGAGTGCAGGGGGGACAACGGACAATGAGCAGTTCTTC. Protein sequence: CAWSAGGTTDNEQFF.

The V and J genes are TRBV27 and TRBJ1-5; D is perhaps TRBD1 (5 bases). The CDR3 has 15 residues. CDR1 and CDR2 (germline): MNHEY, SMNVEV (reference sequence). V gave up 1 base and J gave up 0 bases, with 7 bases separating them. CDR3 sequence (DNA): TGTGCCAGCAGTTTATGGGGGGATAGCAATCAGCCCCAGCATTTT. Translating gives CASSLWGDSNQPQHF.

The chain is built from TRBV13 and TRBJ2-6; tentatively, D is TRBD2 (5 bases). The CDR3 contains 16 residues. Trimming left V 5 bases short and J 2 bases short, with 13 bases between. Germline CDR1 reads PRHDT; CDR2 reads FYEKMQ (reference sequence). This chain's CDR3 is CASSNGESPGANVLTF. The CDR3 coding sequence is TGTGCCAGCAGCAATGGGGAGTCCCCTGGGGCCAACGTCCTGACTTTC.

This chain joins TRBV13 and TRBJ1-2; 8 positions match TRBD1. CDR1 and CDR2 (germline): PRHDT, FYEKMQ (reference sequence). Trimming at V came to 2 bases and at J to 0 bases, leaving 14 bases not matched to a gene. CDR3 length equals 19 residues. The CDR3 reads CASSLKGQGAVDPNYGYTF. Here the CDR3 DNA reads TGTGCCAGCAGCTTAAAAGGTCAGGGGGCGGTTGACCCTAACTATGGCTACACCTTC.

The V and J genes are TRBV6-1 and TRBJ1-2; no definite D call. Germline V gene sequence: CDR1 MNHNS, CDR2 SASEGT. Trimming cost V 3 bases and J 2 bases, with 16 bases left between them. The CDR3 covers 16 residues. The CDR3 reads CASSDRIEGKNYGYTF. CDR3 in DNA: TGTGCCAGCAGTGATCGGATAGAAGGAAAGAACTATGGCTACACCTTC.

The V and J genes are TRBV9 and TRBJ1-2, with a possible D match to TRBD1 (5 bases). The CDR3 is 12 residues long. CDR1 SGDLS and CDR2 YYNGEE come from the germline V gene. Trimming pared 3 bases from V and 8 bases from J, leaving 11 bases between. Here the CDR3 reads CASSEGGEGYTF. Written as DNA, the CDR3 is TGTGCCAGCAGCGAAGGAGGGGAAGGCTACACCTTC.

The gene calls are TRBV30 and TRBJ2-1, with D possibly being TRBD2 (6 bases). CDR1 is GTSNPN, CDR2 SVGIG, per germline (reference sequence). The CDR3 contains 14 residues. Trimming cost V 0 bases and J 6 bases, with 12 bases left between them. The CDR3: CAWSVLTSSNEQFF. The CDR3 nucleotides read TGTGCCTGGAGTGTATTAACTAGCAGCAATGAGCAGTTCTTC.

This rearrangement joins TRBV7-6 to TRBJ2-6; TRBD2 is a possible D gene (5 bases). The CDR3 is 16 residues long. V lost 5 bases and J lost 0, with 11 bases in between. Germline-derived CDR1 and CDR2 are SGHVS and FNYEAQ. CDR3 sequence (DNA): TGTGCCAGCAGCCCAAATGAGGGCTCTGGGGCCAACGTCCTGACTTTC. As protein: CASSPNEGSGANVLTF.

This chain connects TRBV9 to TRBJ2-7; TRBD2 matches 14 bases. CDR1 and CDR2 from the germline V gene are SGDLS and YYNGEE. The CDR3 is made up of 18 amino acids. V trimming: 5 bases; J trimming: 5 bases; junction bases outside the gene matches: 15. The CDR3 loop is CASRTPGLAGAGINEQYF. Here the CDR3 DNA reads TGTGCCAGCAGGACTCCGGGACTAGCGGGAGCAGGTATCAACGAGCAGTACTTC.

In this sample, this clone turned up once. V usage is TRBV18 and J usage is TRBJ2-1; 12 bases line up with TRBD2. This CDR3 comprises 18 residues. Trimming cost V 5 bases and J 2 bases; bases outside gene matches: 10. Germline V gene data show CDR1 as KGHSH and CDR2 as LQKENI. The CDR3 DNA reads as TGTGCCAGCTCAACGCAATTTCTAGCGGGAGGGACCTACAATGAGCAGTTCTTC. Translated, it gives CASSTQFLAGGTYNEQFF.

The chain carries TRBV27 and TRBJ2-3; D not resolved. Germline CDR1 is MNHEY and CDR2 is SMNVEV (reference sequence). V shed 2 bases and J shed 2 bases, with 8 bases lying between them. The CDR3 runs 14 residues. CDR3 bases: TGTGCCAGCAGTTTAGTAGGGAACACAGATACGCAGTATTTT. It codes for CASSLVGNTDTQYF.

CDR3 DNA sequence: TGTGCCAGCAGCTACTGGACGGGTAACTATGGCTACACCTTC. This encodes CASSYWTGNYGYTF. The chain combines TRBV7-2 with TRBJ1-2; D unresolved. Trimming shortened V by 4 bases and J by 1 base, and 10 bases separated the two germline ends. The CDR3 has 14 residues. Germline V gives CDR1 SGHTA, CDR2 FQGNSA.

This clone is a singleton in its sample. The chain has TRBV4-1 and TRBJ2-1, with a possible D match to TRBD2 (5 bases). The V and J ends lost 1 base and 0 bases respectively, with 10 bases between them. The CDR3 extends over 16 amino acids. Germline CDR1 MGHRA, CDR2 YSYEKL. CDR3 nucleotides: TGCGCCAGCAGCCAAGTCGAGGGAATCTCCTACAATGAGCAGTTCTTC. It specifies CASSQVEGISYNEQFF.

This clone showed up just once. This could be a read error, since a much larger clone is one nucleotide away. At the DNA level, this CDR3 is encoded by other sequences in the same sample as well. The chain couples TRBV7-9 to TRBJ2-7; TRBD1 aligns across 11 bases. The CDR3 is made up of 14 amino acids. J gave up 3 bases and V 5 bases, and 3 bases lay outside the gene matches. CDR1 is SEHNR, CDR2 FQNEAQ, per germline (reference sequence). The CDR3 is CASSHGTGGYEQYF. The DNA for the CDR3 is TGTGCCAGCAGCCACGGGACAGGGGGCTACGAGCAGTACTTC.

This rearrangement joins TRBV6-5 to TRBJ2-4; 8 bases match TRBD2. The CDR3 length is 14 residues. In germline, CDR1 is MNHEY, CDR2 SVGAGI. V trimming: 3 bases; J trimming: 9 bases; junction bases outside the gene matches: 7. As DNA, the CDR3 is TGTGCCAGCAGTTATCGGGGGGGGCTTGGCATTCAGTACTTC. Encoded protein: CASSYRGGLGIQYF.

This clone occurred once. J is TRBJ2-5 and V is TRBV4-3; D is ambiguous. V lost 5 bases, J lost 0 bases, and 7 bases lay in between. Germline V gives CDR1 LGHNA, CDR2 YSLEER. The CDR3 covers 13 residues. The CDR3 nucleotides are TGCGCCAGCAGCGGCACCAACCAAGAGACCCAGTACTTC. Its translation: CASSGTNQETQYF.

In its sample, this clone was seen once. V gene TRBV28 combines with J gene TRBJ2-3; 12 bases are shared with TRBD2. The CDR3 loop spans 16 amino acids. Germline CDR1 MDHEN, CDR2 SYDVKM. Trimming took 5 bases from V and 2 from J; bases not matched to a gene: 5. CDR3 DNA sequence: TGTGCCAGCAGTCTGACTAGCGGGGGAGCCACAGATACGCAGTATTTT. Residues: CASSLTSGGATDTQYF.

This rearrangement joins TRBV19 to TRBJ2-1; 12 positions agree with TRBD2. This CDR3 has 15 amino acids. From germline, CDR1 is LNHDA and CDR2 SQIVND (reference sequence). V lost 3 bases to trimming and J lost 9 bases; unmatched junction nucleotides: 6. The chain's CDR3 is CASSIPSGGAFEQFF. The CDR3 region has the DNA TGTGCCAGTAGTATCCCTAGCGGGGGGGCATTTGAGCAGTTCTTC.

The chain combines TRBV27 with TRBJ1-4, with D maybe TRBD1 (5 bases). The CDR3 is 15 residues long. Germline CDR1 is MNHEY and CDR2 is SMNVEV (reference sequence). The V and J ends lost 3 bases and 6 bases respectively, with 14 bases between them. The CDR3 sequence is CASSLVAGRDEKLFF. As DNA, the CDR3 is TGTGCCAGCAGTTTGGTGGCAGGGAGAGATGAAAAACTGTTTTTT.

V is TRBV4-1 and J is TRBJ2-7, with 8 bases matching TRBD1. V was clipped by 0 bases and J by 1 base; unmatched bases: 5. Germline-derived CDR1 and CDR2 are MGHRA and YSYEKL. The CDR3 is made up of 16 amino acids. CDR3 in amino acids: CASSQEAGGFSYEQYF. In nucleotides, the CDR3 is TGCGCCAGCAGCCAAGAGGCAGGGGGCTTTTCCTACGAGCAGTACTTC.

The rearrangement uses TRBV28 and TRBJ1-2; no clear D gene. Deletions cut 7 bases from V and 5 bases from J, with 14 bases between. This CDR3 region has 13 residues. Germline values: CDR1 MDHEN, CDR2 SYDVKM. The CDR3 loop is CASTMDLWYGYTF. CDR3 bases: TGTGCCAGCACTATGGACTTGTGGTATGGCTACACCTTC.

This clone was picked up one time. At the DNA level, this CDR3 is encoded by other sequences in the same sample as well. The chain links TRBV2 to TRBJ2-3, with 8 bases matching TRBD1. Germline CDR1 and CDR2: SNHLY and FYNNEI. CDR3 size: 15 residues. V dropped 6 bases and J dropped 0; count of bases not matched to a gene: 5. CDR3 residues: CASSGGQGSTDTQYF. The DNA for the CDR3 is TGTGCCAGCAGCGGCGGACAGGGAAGCACAGATACGCAGTATTTT.

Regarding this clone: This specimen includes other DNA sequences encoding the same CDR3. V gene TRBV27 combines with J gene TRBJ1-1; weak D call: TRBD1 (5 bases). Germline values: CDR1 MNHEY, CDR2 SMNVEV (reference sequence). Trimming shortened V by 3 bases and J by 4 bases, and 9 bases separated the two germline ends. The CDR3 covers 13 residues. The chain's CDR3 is CASSFGGGTEAFF. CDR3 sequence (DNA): TGTGCCAGCAGTTTTGGGGGAGGCACTGAAGCTTTCTTT.

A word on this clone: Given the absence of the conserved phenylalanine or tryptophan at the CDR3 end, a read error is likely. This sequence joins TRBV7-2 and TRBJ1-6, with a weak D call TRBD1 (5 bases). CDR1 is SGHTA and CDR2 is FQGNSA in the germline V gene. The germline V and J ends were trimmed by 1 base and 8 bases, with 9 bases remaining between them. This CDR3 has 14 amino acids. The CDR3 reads CASSLGPGYSPLHS. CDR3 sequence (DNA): TGTGCCAGCAGCTTAGGTCCAGGGTATTCACCCCTCCACTCT.

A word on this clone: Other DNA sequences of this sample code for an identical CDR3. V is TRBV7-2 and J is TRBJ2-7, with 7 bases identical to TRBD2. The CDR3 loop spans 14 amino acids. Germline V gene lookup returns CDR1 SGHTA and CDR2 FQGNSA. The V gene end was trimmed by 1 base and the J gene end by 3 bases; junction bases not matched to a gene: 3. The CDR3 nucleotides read TGTGCCAGCAGCTTAGGGATAGCGGGCTACGAGCAGTACTTC. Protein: CASSLGIAGYEQYF.

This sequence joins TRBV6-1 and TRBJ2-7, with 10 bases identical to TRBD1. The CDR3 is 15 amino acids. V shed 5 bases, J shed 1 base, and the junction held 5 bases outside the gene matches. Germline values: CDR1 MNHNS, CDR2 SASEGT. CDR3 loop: CASSLTGGASYEQYF. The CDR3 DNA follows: TGTGCCAGCAGTCTGACAGGGGGCGCATCCTACGAGCAGTACTTC.

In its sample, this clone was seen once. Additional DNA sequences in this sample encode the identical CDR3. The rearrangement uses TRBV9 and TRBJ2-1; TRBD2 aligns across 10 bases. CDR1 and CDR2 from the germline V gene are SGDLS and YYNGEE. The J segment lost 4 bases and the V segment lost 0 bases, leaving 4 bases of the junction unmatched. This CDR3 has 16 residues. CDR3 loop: CASSVVASGSYNEQFF. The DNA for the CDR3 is TGTGCCAGCAGCGTAGTAGCTAGCGGGAGTTACAATGAGCAGTTCTTC. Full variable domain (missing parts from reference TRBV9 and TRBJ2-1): DSGVTQTPKHLITATGQRVTLRCSPRSGDLSVYWYQQSLDQGLQFLIQYYNGEERAKGNILERFSAQQFPDLHSELNLSSLELGDSALYFCASSVVASGSYNEQFFGPGTRLTVL.

CDR3 residues: CASSQETGDWNEQFF. The CDR3 coding sequence is TGCGCCAGCAGCCAAGAGACGGGGGATTGGAATGAGCAGTTCTTC. The chain recombines TRBV4-1 with TRBJ2-1; D might be TRBD2 (6 bases). The CDR3 covers 15 residues. Germline V gene sequence: CDR1 MGHRA, CDR2 YSYEKL. The V end was cut by 0 bases, the J end by 7 bases, with 13 bases between.